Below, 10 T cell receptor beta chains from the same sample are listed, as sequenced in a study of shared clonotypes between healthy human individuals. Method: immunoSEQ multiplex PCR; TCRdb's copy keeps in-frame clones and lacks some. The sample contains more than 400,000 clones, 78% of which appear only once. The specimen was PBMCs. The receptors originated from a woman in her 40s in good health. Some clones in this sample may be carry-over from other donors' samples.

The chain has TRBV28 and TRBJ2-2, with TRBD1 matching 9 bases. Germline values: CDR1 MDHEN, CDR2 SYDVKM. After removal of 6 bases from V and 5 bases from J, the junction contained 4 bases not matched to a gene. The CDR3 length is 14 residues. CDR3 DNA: TGTGCCAGCAGGACAGGGGGAAGGACCGGGGAGCTGTTTTTT. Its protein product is CASRTGGRTGELFF.

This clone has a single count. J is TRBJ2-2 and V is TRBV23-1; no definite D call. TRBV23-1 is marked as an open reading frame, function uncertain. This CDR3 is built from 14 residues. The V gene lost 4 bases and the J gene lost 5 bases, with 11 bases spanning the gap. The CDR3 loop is CASSLSWVTGELFF. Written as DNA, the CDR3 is TGCGCCAGCAGTCTATCTTGGGTTACCGGGGAGCTGTTTTTT.

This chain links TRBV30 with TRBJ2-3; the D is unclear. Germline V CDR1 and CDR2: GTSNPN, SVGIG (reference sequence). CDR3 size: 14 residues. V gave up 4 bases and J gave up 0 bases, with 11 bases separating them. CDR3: CAWKEPQSTDTQYF. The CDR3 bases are TGTGCCTGGAAGGAACCCCAAAGCACAGATACGCAGTATTTT.

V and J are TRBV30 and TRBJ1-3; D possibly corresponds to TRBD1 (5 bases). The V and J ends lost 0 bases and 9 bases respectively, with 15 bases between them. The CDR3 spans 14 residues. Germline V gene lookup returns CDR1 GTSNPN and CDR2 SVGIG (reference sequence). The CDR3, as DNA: TGTGCCTGGAGTGTCGACCGGGACCGCGGCACCATATATTTT. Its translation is CAWSVDRDRGTIYF. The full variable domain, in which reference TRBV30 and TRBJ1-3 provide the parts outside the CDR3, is SQTIHQWPATLVQPVGSPLSLECTVEGTSNPNLYWYRQAAGRGLQLLFYSVGIGQISSEVPQNLSASRPQDRQFILSSKKLLLSDSGFYLCAWSVDRDRGTIYFGEGSWLTVV.

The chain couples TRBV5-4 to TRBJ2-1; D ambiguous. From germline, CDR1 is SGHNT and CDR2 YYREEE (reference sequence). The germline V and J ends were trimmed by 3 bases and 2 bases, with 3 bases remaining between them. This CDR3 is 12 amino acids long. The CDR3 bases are TGTGCCAGCAGCTCCGCCTACAATGAGCAGTTCTTC. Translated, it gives CASSSAYNEQFF.

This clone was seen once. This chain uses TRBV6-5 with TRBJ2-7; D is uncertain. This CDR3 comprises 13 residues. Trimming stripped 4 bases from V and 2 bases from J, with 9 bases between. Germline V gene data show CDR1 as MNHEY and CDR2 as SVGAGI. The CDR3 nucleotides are TGTGCCAGCAGTTCGGGCCCACCCTACGAGCAGTACTTC. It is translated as CASSSGPPYEQYF.

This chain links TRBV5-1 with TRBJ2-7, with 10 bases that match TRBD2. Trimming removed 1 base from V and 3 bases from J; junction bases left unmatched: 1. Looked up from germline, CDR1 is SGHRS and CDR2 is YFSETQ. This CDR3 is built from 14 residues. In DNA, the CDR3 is TGCGCCAGCAGCTTGACTAGCGGGAACTACGAGCAGTACTTC. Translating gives CASSLTSGNYEQYF. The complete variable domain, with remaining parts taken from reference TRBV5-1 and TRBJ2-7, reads KAGVTQTPRYLIKTRGQQVTLSCSPISGHRSVSWYQQTPGQGLQFLFEYFSETQRNKGNFPGRFSGRQFSNSRSEMNVSTLELGDSALYLCASSLTSGNYEQYFGPGTRLTVT.

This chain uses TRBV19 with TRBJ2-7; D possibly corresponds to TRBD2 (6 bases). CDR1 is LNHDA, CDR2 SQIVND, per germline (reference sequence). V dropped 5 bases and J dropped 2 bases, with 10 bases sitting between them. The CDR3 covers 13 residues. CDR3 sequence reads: CASSPGTPYEQYF. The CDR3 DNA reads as TGTGCCAGTAGTCCCGGGACTCCCTACGAGCAGTACTTC.

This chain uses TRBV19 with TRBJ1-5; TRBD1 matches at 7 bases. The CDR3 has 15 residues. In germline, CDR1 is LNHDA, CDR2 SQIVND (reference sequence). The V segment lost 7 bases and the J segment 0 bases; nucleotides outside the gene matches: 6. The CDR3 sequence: CASTQGTDSNQPQHF. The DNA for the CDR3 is TGTGCCAGTACCCAAGGGACAGATAGCAATCAGCCCCAGCATTTT.

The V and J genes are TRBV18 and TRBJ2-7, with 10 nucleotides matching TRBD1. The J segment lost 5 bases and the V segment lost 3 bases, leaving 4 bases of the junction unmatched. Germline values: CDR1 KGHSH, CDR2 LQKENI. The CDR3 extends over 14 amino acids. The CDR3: CASSPMTGGDEQYF. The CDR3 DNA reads TGTGCCAGCTCACCTATGACAGGGGGCGACGAGCAGTACTTC.